This T cell receptor beta chain was identified in a study of cytomegalovirus exposure and HLA in healthy donors. Overall study results and limits: In terms of immune exposure information, only CMV serostatus was available. Later analysis found that TCR beta chains associated with HLA were more clonally expanded than other, equally common chains.

This clone was seen once. Its cognate antigen is unknown. PCR used 60 Vbeta primers and 13 Jbeta primers. This table comes from immunoSEQ multiplex PCR, and its TCRdb copy is limited to in-frame clones, with some not included. Of about 160,000 clones listed, just under 80% are singletons. The sequenced sample was PBMCs. The sequence was collected from a woman aged 45-60 years in good health and CMV-seronegative.

The CDR3 here is CASSPDREYGYTF. The CDR3 bases are TGTGCCAGCAGCCCTGACAGGGAGTATGGCTACACCTTC. The rearrangement uses TRBV9 and TRBJ1-2; 7 bases align to TRBD1. CDR3 length: 13 amino acids. Trimming removed 4 bases from V and 5 bases from J; junction bases left unmatched: 5. Germline lookup yields CDR1 SGDLS and CDR2 YYNGEE.